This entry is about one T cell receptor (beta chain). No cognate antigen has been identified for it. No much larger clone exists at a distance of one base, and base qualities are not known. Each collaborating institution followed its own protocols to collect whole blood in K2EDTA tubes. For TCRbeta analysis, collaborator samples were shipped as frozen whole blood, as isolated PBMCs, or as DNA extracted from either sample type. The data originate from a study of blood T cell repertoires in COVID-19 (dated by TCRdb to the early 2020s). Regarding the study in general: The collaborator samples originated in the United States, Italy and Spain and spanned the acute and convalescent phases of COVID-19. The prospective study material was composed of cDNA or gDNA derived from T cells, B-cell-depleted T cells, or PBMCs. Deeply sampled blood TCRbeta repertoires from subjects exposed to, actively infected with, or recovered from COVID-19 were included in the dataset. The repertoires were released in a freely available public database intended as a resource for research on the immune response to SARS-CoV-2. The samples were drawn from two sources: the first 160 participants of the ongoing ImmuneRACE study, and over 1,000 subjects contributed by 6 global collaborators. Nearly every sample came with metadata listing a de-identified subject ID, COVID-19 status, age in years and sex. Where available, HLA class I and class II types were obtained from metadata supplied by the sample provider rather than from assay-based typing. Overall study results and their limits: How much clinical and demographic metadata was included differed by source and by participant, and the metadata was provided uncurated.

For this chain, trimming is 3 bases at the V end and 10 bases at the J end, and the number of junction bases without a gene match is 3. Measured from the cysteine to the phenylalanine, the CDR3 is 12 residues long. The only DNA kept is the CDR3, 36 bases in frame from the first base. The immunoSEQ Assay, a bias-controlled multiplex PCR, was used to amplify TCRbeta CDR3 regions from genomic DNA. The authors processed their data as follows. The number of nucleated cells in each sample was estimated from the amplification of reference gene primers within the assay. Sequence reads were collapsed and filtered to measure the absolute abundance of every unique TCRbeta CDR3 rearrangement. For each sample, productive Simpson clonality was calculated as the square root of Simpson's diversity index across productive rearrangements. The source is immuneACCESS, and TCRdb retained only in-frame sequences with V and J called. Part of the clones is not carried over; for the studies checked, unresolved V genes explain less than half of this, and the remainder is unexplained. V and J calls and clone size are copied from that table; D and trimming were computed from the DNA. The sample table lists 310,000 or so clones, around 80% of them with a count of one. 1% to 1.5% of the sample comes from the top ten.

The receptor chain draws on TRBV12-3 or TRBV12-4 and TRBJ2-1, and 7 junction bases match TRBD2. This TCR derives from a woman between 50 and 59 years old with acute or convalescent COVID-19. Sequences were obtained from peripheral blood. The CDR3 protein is CASSLAGDEQFF. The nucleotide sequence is TGTGCCAGCAGTTTGGCGGGGGACGAGCAGTTCTTC.